A single sample is the source of the 4 T cell receptor beta chains below, sequenced in a study of cytomegalovirus exposure and HLA in healthy donors. The PCR contained 60 Vbeta and 13 Jbeta primers. Only in-frame clones appear in the TCRdb table, and some are missing; sequencing was by immunoSEQ multiplex PCR. The sample has roughly 120,000 clones; about four fifths are singletons. The sequencing sample was made of PBMCs. The receptors come from a male donor in good health and CMV-seropositive.

There are a few counts of this clone. This chain joins TRBV5-1 and TRBJ2-7, with D perhaps matching TRBD2 (7 bases). V lost 6 bases and J 1 base, leaving 20 bases between the germline ends. CDR1 and CDR2 from the germline V gene are SGHRS and YFSETQ. There are 16 residues in the CDR3. This CDR3 is CASTLRGGDPSYEQYF. The CDR3 DNA follows: TGCGCCAGCACCCTCAGGGGAGGGGACCCTTCCTACGAGCAGTACTTC.

The chain uses TRBV28 and TRBJ2-7, with TRBD2 matching over 13 bases. The CDR3 covers 15 residues. Trimming removed 5 bases from V and 4 bases from J; junction bases left unmatched: 5. Germline CDR1 MDHEN, CDR2 SYDVKM. The CDR3 loop is CASSPGTSGTYEQYF. The DNA for the CDR3 is TGTGCCAGCAGTCCGGGGACTAGCGGGACGTACGAGCAGTACTTC.

The V call is TRBV11-2, the J call TRBJ2-7, with D perhaps TRBD2 (6 bases). The CDR3 has 16 amino acids. Germline V gives CDR1 SGHAT, CDR2 FQNNGV. The V and J ends lost 5 bases and 1 base respectively, with 18 bases between them. The CDR3 loop is CASSPLGSSVSYEQYF. The CDR3 DNA follows: TGTGCCAGCAGCCCCCTCGGGTCTAGCGTATCCTACGAGCAGTACTTC.

With regard to this clone: The same CDR3 also results from other DNA sequences found in this sample. V and J are TRBV7-9 and TRBJ2-7; 9 bases fit TRBD2. The length of the CDR3 is 16 residues. The V gene's germline CDR1 is SEHNR and CDR2 FQNEAQ (reference sequence). V gave up 5 bases and J gave up 5 bases; unmatched junction bases: 13. CDR3 sequence: CASSQLAGRGLDEQYF. In DNA form, the CDR3 reads TGTGCCAGCAGCCAACTAGCGGGCCGAGGTTTGGACGAGCAGTACTTC.